This T cell receptor beta chain was sequenced in a study of PD-1 blockade in classical Hodgkin lymphoma. Study background: Every 2 weeks, patients had 3 mg/kg nivolumab intravenously. The study's findings and limits: Diversity similar to that of newly diagnosed patients was seen at baseline in complete responders. The study reported lower baseline TCR diversity in newly diagnosed patients than in healthy donors. Exclusion was the outcome for patients who began nivolumab under 1 year after ASCT.

This clone has just a few counts. No antigen is known for it. All trial patients relapsed after autologous stem cell transplantation. Assay: immunoSEQ multiplex PCR; the TCRdb copy retains only in-frame clones and omits some. The top ten hold roughly 15% of the sample, which has tens of thousands of clones, more than 60% seen once. Trimming took 10 bases from V and 4 from J, leaving 16 bases between them. CDR3 length equals 13 residues. The germline CDR1 and CDR2 sequences are SNHLY and FYNNEI. The genes are TRBV2 and TRBJ1-1, with D possibly TRBD1 on 5 matching bases. The receptor was isolated from a human donor with classical Hodgkin lymphoma. Material: peripheral blood mononuclear cells (PBMCs), obtained before the second cycle of nivolumab. The CDR3 loop is CATLKTARTEAFF. The DNA of the CDR3 is TGTGCCACGTTAAAGACAGCGCGCACTGAAGCTTTCTTT. The full variable domain, in which reference TRBV2 and TRBJ1-1 provide the parts outside the CDR3, is EPEVTQTPSHQVTQMGQEVILRCVPISNHLYFYWYRQILGQKVEFLVSFYNNEISEKSEIFDDQFSVERPDGSNFTLKIRSTKLEDSAMYFCATLKTARTEAFFGQGTRLTVV.